This T cell receptor (beta chain) was captured in a study of blood T cell repertoires in COVID-19. The assay was immunoSEQ multiplex PCR, and TCRdb's table has in-frame clones only and misses some. This table has 70,000 or so clones, roughly 79% appearing once. The CDR3 is 15 residues long. Per germline, CDR1 SGHAT and CDR2 FQNNGV. Trimming shortened V by 7 bases and J by 1 base, and 17 bases separated the two germline ends. The J gene is TRBJ2-7, the V gene TRBV11-2; D perhaps matches TRBD1 (6 bases). The sequenced sample was peripheral blood. The receptor was derived from a man aged 60 to 75 with acute or convalescent COVID-19. The CDR3 sequence is CASNPRGTSSYEQYF. The DNA for the CDR3 is TGTGCCAGCAATCCCCGAGGGACATCATCCTACGAGCAGTACTTC.